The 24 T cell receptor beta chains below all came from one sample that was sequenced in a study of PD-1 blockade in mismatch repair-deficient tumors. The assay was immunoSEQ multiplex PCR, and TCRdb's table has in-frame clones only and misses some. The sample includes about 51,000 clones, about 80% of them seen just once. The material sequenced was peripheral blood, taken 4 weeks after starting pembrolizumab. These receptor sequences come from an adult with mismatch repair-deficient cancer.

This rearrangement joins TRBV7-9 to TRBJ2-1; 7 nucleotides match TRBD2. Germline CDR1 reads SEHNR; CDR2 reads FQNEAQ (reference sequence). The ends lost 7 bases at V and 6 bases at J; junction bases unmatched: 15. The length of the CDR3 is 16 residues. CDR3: CASTVTAGVGVNEQFF. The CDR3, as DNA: TGTGCCAGCACCGTGACGGCGGGAGTGGGCGTCAATGAGCAGTTCTTC.

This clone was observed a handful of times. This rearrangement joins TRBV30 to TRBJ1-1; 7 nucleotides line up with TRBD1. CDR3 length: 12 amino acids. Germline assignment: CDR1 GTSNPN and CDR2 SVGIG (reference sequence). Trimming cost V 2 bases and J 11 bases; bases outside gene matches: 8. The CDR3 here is CAWSKAGGRAFF. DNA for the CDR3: TGTGCCTGGAGTAAGGCAGGGGGTAGGGCTTTCTTT.

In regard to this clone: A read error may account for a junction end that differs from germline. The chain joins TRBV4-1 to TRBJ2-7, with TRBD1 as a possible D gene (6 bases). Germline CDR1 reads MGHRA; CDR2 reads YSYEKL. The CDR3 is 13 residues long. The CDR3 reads CASSQTIGGIPRF. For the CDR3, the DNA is TGCGCCAGCAGCCAAACTATTGGGGGCATACCGCGCTTC.

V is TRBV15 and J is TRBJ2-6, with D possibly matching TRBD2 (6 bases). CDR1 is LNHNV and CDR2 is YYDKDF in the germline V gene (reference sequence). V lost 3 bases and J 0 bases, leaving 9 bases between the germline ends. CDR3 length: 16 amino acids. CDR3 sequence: CATSRGLSSGANVLTF. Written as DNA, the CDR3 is TGTGCCACCAGCAGGGGACTGTCCTCTGGGGCCAACGTCCTGACTTTC.

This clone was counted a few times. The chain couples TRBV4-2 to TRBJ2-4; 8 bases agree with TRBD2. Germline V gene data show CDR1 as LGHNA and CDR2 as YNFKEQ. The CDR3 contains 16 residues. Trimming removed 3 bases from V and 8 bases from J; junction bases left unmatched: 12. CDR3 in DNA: TGTGCCAGCAGCCAGATTAGCGGGGAGGGTAGGGACATTCAGTACTTC. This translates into CASSQISGEGRDIQYF.

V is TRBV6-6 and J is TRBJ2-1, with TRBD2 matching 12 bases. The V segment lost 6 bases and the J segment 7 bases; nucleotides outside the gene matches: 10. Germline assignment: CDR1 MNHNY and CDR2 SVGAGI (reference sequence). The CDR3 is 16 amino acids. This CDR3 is CASRFPSSGGGNEQFF. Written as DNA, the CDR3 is TGTGCCAGCAGATTCCCGTCTAGCGGGGGGGGTAATGAGCAGTTCTTC.

CDR3 bases: TGTGCCAGCAGTCACGGGACAGCCCGAATGGGCTACACCTTC. Its translation is CASSHGTARMGYTF. This rearrangement joins TRBV6-6 to TRBJ1-2; the match to TRBD1 covers 7 bases. In germline, CDR1 is MNHNY, CDR2 SVGAGI (reference sequence). The CDR3 runs 14 residues. Trimming cost V 5 bases and J 8 bases; bases outside gene matches: 11.

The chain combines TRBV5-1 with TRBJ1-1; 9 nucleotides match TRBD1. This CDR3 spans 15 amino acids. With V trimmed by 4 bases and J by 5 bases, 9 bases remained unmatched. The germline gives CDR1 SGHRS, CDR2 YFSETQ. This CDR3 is CASSESGTGMTEAFF. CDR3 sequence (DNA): TGCGCCAGCAGCGAATCCGGGACAGGGATGACTGAAGCTTTCTTT. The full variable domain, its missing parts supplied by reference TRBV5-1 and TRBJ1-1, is KAGVTQTPRYLIKTRGQQVTLSCSPISGHRSVSWYQQTPGQGLQFLFEYFSETQRNKGNFPGRFSGRQFSNSRSEMNVSTLELGDSALYLCASSESGTGMTEAFFGQGTRLTVV.

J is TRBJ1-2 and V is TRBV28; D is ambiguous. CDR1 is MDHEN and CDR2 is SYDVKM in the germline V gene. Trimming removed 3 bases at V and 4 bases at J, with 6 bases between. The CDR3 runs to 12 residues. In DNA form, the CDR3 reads TGTGCCAGCAGTTTCGCAGGCTATGGCTACACCTTC. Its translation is CASSFAGYGYTF.

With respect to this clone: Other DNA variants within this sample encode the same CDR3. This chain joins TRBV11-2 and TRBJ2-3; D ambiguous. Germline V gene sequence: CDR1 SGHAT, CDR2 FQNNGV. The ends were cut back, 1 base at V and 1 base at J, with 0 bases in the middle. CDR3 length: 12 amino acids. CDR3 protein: CASSLGTDTQYF. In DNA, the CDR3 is TGTGCCAGCAGCTTAGGCACAGATACGCAGTATTTT.

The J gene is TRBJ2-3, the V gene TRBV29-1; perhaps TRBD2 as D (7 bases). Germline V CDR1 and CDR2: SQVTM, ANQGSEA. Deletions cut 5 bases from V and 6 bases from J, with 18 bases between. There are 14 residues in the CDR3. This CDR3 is CSVRWRERGDTQYF. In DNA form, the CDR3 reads TGCAGCGTTCGTTGGCGGGAGAGGGGGGATACGCAGTATTTT.

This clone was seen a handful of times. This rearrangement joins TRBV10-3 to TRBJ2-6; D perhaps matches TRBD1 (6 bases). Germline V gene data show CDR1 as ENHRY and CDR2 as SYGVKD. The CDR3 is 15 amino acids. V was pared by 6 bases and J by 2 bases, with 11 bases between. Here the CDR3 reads CAIRDRQPGANVLTF. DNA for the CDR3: TGTGCCATCAGGGACAGACAACCTGGGGCCAACGTCCTGACTTTC.

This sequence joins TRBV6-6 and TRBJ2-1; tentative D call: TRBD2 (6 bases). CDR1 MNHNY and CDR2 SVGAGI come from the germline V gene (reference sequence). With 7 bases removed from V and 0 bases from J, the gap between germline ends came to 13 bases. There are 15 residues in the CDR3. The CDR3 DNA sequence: TGTGCCAGCAAAAAACGGGAGAGCTCCTACAATGAGCAGTTCTTC. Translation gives CASKKRESSYNEQFF.

The CDR3 loop is CASSEAQGALFF. The CDR3 DNA sequence: TGTGCCAGCAGTGAAGCGCAGGGTGCGCTGTTTTTT. This chain links TRBV2 with TRBJ2-2; D is possibly TRBD1 (5 bases). The length of the CDR3 is 12 residues. V was pared by 0 bases and J by 13 bases, with 9 bases between. The germline V gene has CDR1 SNHLY and CDR2 FYNNEI.

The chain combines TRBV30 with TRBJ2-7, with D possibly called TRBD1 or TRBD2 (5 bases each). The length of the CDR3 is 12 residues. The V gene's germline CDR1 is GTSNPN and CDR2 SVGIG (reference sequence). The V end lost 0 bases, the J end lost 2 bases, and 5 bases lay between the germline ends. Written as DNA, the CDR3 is TGTGCCTGGAGTGTGGGGGCCTACGAGCAGTACTTC. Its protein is CAWSVGAYEQYF. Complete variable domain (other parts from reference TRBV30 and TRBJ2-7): SQTIHQWPATLVQPVGSPLSLECTVEGTSNPNLYWYRQAAGRGLQLLFYSVGIGQISSEVPQNLSASRPQDRQFILSSKKLLLSDSGFYLCAWSVGAYEQYFGPGTRLTVT.

CDR3 region: CASHDTGFGRSYEQYF. The CDR3 DNA reads TGTGCCAGCCATGATACCGGCTTCGGGAGGTCCTACGAGCAGTACTTC. The rearrangement links TRBV2 to TRBJ2-7; 7 nucleotides match TRBD2. This CDR3 has 16 amino acids. Germline V CDR1 and CDR2: SNHLY, FYNNEI. The V and J ends lost 8 bases and 1 base, in that order; junction bases with no gene match: 14.

CDR3 residues: CASSPRLSPYEQYF. As DNA, the CDR3 is TGTGCCAGCAGTCCGAGACTGAGTCCCTACGAGCAGTACTTC. This chain connects TRBV27 to TRBJ2-7; no clear D. This CDR3 contains 14 residues. The germline CDR1 and CDR2 sequences are MNHEY and SMNVEV (reference sequence). Trimming left V 5 bases short and J 2 bases short, with 13 bases between.

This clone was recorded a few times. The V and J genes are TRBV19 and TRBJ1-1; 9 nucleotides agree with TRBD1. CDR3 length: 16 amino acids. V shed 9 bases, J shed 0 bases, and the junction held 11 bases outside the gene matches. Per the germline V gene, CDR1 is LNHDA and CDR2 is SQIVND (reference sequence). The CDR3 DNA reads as TGTGCCAGCAGATTCACCGGGACAGGGATGAACACTGAAGCTTTCTTT. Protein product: CASRFTGTGMNTEAFF. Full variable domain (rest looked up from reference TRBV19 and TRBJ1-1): DGGITQSPKYLFRKEGQNVTLSCEQNLNHDAMYWYRQDPGQGLRLIYYSQIVNDFQKGDIAEGYSVSREKKESFPLTVTSAQKNPTAFYLCASRFTGTGMNTEAFFGQGTRLTVV.

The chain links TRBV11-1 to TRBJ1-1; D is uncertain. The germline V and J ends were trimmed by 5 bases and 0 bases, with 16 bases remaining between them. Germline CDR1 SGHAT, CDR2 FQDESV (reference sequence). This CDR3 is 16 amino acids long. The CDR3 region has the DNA TGTGCCAGCAGCCAACCCCGTGGAGACCTGAACACTGAAGCTTTCTTT. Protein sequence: CASSQPRGDLNTEAFF. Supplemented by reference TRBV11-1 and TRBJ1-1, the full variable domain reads EAEVAQSPRYKITEKSQAVAFWCDPISGHATLYWYRQILGQGPELLVQFQDESVVDDSQLPKDRFSAERLKGVDSTLKIQPAELGDSAMYLCASSQPRGDLNTEAFFGQGTRLTVV.

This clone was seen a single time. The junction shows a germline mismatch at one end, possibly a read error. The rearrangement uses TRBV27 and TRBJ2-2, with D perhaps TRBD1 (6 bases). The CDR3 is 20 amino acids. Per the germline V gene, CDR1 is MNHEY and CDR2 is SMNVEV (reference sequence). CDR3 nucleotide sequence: TGTGCCAGCAGTTTCCGAGGGCCAGGGGAACGAAACCCGAAAACCGGGGAGCTGTTTTTT. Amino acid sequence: CASSFRGPGERNPKTGELFF.

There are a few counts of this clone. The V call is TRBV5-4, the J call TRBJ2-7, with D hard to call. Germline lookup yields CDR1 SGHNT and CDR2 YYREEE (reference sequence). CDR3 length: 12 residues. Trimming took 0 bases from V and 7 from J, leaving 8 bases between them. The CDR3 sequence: CASSLAGWEQYF. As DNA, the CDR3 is TGTGCCAGCAGCTTGGCCGGTTGGGAGCAGTACTTC. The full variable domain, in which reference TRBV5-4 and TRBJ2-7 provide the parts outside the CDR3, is ETGVTQSPTHLIKTRGQQVTLRCSSQSGHNTVSWYQQALGQGPQFIFQYYREEENGRGNFPPRFSGLQFPNYSSELNVNALELDDSALYLCASSLAGWEQYFGPGTRLTVT.

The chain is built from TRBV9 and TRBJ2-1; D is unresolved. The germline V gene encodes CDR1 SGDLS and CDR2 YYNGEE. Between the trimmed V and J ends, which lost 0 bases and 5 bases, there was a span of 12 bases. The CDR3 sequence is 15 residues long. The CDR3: CASSVGLLGDNEQFF. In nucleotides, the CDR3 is TGTGCCAGCAGCGTAGGATTACTGGGCGACAATGAGCAGTTCTTC. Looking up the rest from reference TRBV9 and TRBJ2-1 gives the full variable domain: DSGVTQTPKHLITATGQRVTLRCSPRSGDLSVYWYQQSLDQGLQFLIQYYNGEERAKGNILERFSAQQFPDLHSELNLSSLELGDSALYFCASSVGLLGDNEQFFGPGTRLTVL.

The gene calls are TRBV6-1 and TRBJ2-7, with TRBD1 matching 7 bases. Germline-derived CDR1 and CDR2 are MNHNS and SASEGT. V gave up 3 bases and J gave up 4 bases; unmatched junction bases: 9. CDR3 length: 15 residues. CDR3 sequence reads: CASSDRQGVEYEQYF. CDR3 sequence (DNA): TGTGCCAGCAGTGATAGACAGGGAGTGGAGTACGAGCAGTACTTC.

This CDR3 is CASSGIDEPNYGYTF. The CDR3 nucleotides are TGTGCCAGCAGTGGGATAGATGAACCTAACTATGGCTACACCTTC. The J gene is TRBJ1-2, the V gene TRBV2; no firm D call. Trimming pared 4 bases from V and 0 bases from J, leaving 12 bases between. CDR3 size: 15 residues. Germline lookup yields CDR1 SNHLY and CDR2 FYNNEI.